The rows below give T cell receptor beta chains drawn from one sample of a study of shared clonotypes between healthy human individuals. The table came from immunoSEQ multiplex PCR; TCRdb's copy has only in-frame clones and leaves some out. The sample has about 2.5 million clones, approximately 90% seen once. The sequenced material came from naive CD4+ T cells from PBMCs. The receptors stem from a young man in good health. Some clones in this sample may be carry-over from other donors' samples. CDR3s include the opening cysteine and the closing phenylalanine or tryptophan. A D gene is named only where the DNA matches it firmly. Clone size is given for some rows only: seen once, a few or many times, or a class if the clone is expanded.

D	size	V	J	DNA	CDR3
-	-	TRBV7-2	TRBJ1-5	TGTGCCAGCAGCTTAGGGGGCGACCATCAGCCCCAGCATTTT	CASSLGGDHQPQHF
TRBD1	-	TRBV7-9	TRBJ1-2	TGTGCCAGCAGCCCACAGGGGGCCAACTATGGCTACACCTTC	CASSPQGANYGYTF
TRBD2	-	TRBV11-2	TRBJ2-7	TGTGCCAGCAGCTTAGCCATGCTAGCGGGAGTCTACGAGCAGTACTTC	CASSLAMLAGVYEQYF
-	-	TRBV19	TRBJ1-1	TGTGCCTCCCGCCCCCCAGGGACCACTGAAGCTTTCTTT	CASRPPGTTEAFF
TRBD2	-	TRBV27	TRBJ2-1	TGTGCCAGCAGGAGGACTAGCGGGAGCCCCTACAATGAGCAGTTCTTC	CASRRTSGSPYNEQFF
-	-	TRBV29-1	TRBJ2-7	TGCAGCGTTGAAGCGTACGGTAACGAGCAGTACTTC	CSVEAYGNEQYF
-	-	TRBV6-6	TRBJ2-1	TGTGCCAGCGCCGTAAGCTCCTACAATGAGCAGTTCTTC	CASAVSSYNEQFF
TRBD2	-	TRBV5-4	TRBJ2-7	TGTGCCAGCAGCTACGGCGGCAGCGGGAGAGCCTACGAGCAGTACTTC	CASSYGGSGRAYEQYF
TRBD1	once	TRBV5-1	TRBJ1-5	TGCGCCAGCAGCTTGACAGGGGATAGGGTTCAGCCCCAGCATTTT	CASSLTGDRVQPQHF
-	-	TRBV5-5	TRBJ2-5	TGTGCCAGCAGCTTGGTAGAGACCCAGTACTTC	CASSLVETQYF
-	few	TRBV6-5	TRBJ1-2	TGTGCCAGCAGTCCAACGGGGATAGCAAAAGGCGGCTACACCTTC	CASSPTGIAKGGYTF
TRBD1	-	TRBV18	TRBJ2-1	TGTGCCAGCTCACCGACAGGGCTGACTTACAATGAGCAGTTCTTC	CASSPTGLTYNEQFF
TRBD1	once	TRBV4-1	TRBJ2-5	TGCGCCAGCAGCCAACCTCAAGGGAAGGGGGCAGGGGGAGAGACCCAGTACTTC	CASSQPQGKGAGGETQYF
TRBD1	-	TRBV5-1	TRBJ2-7	TGCGCCAGCAGCTTGGCCCGGGACAGAGTCAACGAGCAGTACTTC	CASSLARDRVNEQYF
-	-	TRBV2	TRBJ1-5	TGTGCCAGCAGTGACAGGACGGGGAATCAGCCCCAGCATTTT	CASSDRTGNQPQHF
TRBD2	-	TRBV6-6	TRBJ2-7	TGTGCCAGCAGTCCCTCGGGGGGGGTAGCCAAGCAGTACTTC	CASSPSGGVAKQYF
TRBD2	once	TRBV5-4	TRBJ2-3	TGTGCCAGCAGCTTGGAGTTAGCGGGAGGTTCCGCCGGTGGCACAGATACGCAGTATTTT	CASSLELAGGSAGGTDTQYF
-	-	TRBV18	TRBJ1-5	TGTGCCAGCTCACCAGGGCCGAAAAGGGGGAGCAATCAGCCCCAGCATTTT	CASSPGPKRGSNQPQHF
-	-	TRBV6-5	TRBJ2-7	TGTGCCATCATGGGTGGGAGGAGCTCCTACGAGCAGTACTTC	CAIMGGRSSYEQYF
-	-	TRBV19	TRBJ2-1	TGTGCCAGTAGTCCCCGGGCCCCCGGGGATGAGCAGTTCTTC	CASSPRAPGDEQFF
-	-	TRBV5-1	TRBJ2-2	TGCGCCAGCAGCTTGGAGGGGGGGACCACCACCGGGGAGCTGTTTTTT	CASSLEGGTTTGELFF
-	-	TRBV5-1	TRBJ1-5	TGCGCCAGCAGCTTGGCGTCAGGAACTCATCAGCCCCAGCATTTT	CASSLASGTHQPQHF
-	-	TRBV5-1	TRBJ2-3	TGCGCCAGCAGCTCGCTCACAGATACGCAGTATTTT	CASSSLTDTQYF
-	once	TRBV7-9	TRBJ2-5	TGTGCCAGCACCATGGGGGCGGTTTTCCAAGAGACCCAGTACTTC	CASTMGAVFQETQYF
-	-	TRBV29-1	TRBJ1-2	TGCAGCGTTGAAGATCCGGTTAAAGGGGAGGGTGGCTACACCTTC	CSVEDPVKGEGGYTF
TRBD2	-	TRBV10-3	TRBJ2-1	TGTGCCATCAGTGAGGCGCCCGGACTAGCCCCTGAGCAGTTCTTC	CAISEAPGLAPEQFF
TRBD1	-	TRBV6-5	TRBJ2-7	TGTGCCAGCAGCCTGGACAGGTCCAAGCAGTACTTC	CASSLDRSKQYF
-	-	TRBV5-3	TRBJ2-7	TGTGCCAGAAGCTCCCAGATGAGTCACGTAAAACTTACCTACGAGCAGTACTTC	CARSSQMSHVKLTYEQYF
TRBD1	-	TRBV30	TRBJ2-7	TGTGCCTGGAGTGGGGGACAGGGAGGCGAGCAGTACTTC	CAWSGGQGGEQYF
-	-	TRBV6-1	TRBJ2-7	TGTGCCAGTACAGGGACCTACGAGCAGTACTTC	CASTGTYEQYF
TRBD1	-	TRBV25-1	TRBJ2-2	TGTGCCAGCAGAGCCTCAGGGGGAACCGGGGAGCTGTTTTTT	CASRASGGTGELFF
-	-	TRBV5-1	TRBJ2-5	TGCGCCAGCAGCGCCCTCCAGGGCCTCCAAGAGACCCAGTACTTC	CASSALQGLQETQYF
-	-	TRBV27	TRBJ2-3	TGTGCCAGCAGATGGTGGCGGAGGGAAGGGGCAGATACGCAGTATTTT	CASRWWRREGADTQYF
-	-	TRBV28	TRBJ1-2	TGTGCCAGCAGTCTCAGAAGATATGGCTACACCTTC	CASSLRRYGYTF
-	-	TRBV5-1	TRBJ2-5	TGCGCCAGCAGCTTGGCCATTGAGGTGGAGACCCAGTACTTC	CASSLAIEVETQYF
TRBD2	-	TRBV4-3	TRBJ2-1	TGCGCCAGCAGCCAAGTGGTTGGGGGGGTATACAATGAGCAGTTCTTC	CASSQVVGGVYNEQFF
-	-	TRBV5-1	TRBJ1-1	TGCGCCAGCAGCTTTCGGCAGGGTGGCACTGAAGCTTTCTTT	CASSFRQGGTEAFF
-	-	TRBV9	TRBJ2-1	TGTGCCAGCAGCGTAGCGGGAGACGTCTACAATGAGCAGTTCTTC	CASSVAGDVYNEQFF
-	-	TRBV27	TRBJ1-4	TGTGCCAGCAGTTTCATCAGGGGAACTAATGAAAAACTGTTTTTT	CASSFIRGTNEKLFF
-	-	TRBV6-6	TRBJ1-1	TGTGCCAGCAGTTACCACAGACTAGGGACTGAAGCTTTCTTT	CASSYHRLGTEAFF
-	-	TRBV5-1	TRBJ1-3	TGCGCCAGCAGCTTGGTTTCCCAGGGCCCTGGAAACACCATATATTTT	CASSLVSQGPGNTIYF
-	-	TRBV19	TRBJ1-5	TGTGCCAGTAGTATCCCCAGCGGACTGCGAGACGATCAGCCCCAGCATTTT	CASSIPSGLRDDQPQHF
-	-	TRBV5-1	TRBJ2-2	TGCGCCAGCAGCTTGCTCGGGGCCGGGGAGCTGTTTTTT	CASSLLGAGELFF
TRBD1	-	TRBV6-5	TRBJ1-4	TGTGCCAGCAGACGACAGGGGGCAGGGAGTGAAAAACTGTTTTTT	CASRRQGAGSEKLFF
-	-	TRBV10-3	TRBJ2-7	TGTGCCATATCCGGGACAGGTCTACCCGGGGGGGACTACGAGCAGTACTTC	CAISGTGLPGGDYEQYF